A selection of T cell receptor beta chains follows, all from one sample in a study of response to subunit inactivated influenza vaccine. TCRdb redid the calling of the RT-PCR reads with MiXCR, one entry per CDR3 protein. Of roughly 170,000 distinct CDR3 sequences in the sample, about 10% are singletons; the top ten hold roughly 11%. Here the sequenced sample was non-naive T cells sorted from PBMCs, taken on the day of vaccination. These receptors originate from a man aged 45-65 years who received an inactivated influenza vaccine. The CDR3 runs from the conserved cysteine through the conserved F or W. A D gene is named only where the DNA matches it firmly. Part of the rows lack a size; the others show once, few, many or a class for expanded clones.

TRBJ2-3	TRBD2	.	TRBV4-2	CAYSQEPSGGRRGPSGSTDTQYF	TGTGCCTACAGCCAAGAGCCCAGCGGGGGGCGCCGAGGGCCCTCGGGATCCACAGATACGCAGTATTTT
TRBJ2-5	TRBD2	few	TRBV5-4	CASSLGLAGATIQETQYF	TGTGCCAGCAGCTTGGGACTAGCGGGAGCGACTATTCAAGAGACCCAGTACTTC
TRBJ1-5	.	few	TRBV6-1	CASSENLNQPQHF	TGTGCCAGCAGTGAAAATCTCAATCAGCCCCAGCATTTT
TRBJ2-7	TRBD1	many	TRBV4-3	CASSQGQGATYEQYF	TGCGCCAGCAGCCAAGGACAGGGGGCCACCTACGAGCAGTACTTC
TRBJ2-3	.	many	TRBV5-6	CASSFKDGGLSTDTQYF	TGTGCCAGCAGCTTTAAGGACGGAGGACTGTCCACAGATACGCAGTATTTT
TRBJ2-7	TRBD2	few	TRBV10-3	CATRLSGGFSYEQYF	TGTGCCACTCGCCTTAGCGGGGGATTTTCCTACGAGCAGTACTTC
TRBJ2-7	.	once	TRBV5-5	CASSPGGTGQFHEQYF	TGTGCCAGCAGCCCGGGAGGCACCGGACAGTTCCACGAGCAGTACTTC
TRBJ2-7	.	.	TRBV20-1	CSARGTLSYEQYF	TGCAGTGCTAGGGGGACACTTTCCTACGAGCAGTACTTC
TRBJ2-1	TRBD2	.	TRBV7-2	CASSFNSGRGNEQFF	TGTGCCAGCAGCTTTAATAGCGGGAGGGGCAATGAGCAGTTCTTC
TRBJ2-1	.	many	TRBV5-1	CASRESSYNEQFF	TGCGCCAGCAGAGAGAGCTCCTACAATGAGCAGTTCTTC
TRBJ2-7	.	.	TRBV6-2/TRBV6-3	CASRDVSVRKRPYEQYF	TGTGCCAGCAGGGACGTTTCCGTGAGAAAGCGGCCCTACGAGCAGTACTTC
TRBJ2-5	TRBD2	many	TRBV20-1	CSASELAGQETQYF	TGCAGTGCTAGCGAACTAGCGGGACAAGAGACCCAGTACTTC
TRBJ2-1	TRBD2	.	TRBV12-3/TRBV12-4	CASSLVSGRAYNEQFF	TGTGCCAGCAGTTTAGTTAGCGGGAGGGCCTACAATGAGCAGTTCTTC
TRBJ1-6	TRBD1	.	TRBV7-9	CASSVTGDSPLHF	TGTGCCAGCAGCGTTACAGGGGATTCACCCCTCCACTTT
TRBJ2-5	.	.	TRBV15	CATSRLGVTGQETQYF	TGTGCCACCAGCAGGTTGGGCGTAACAGGACAAGAGACCCAGTACTTC
TRBJ1-2	TRBD1	many	TRBV5-6	CASSWDRGNYGYTF	TGTGCCAGCAGCTGGGACAGGGGCAACTATGGCTACACCTTC
TRBJ1-5	.	few	TRBV7-9	CASSGVISNQPQHF	TGTGCCAGCAGCGGAGTTATTAGCAATCAGCCCCAGCATTTT
TRBJ1-3	.	.	TRBV12-3/TRBV12-4	CASSSRRTGNTIYF	TGTGCCAGCAGCTCCCGCCGGACTGGAAACACCATATATTTT
TRBJ2-1	TRBD1	many	TRBV5-1	CASRSGTGVYNEQFF	TGCGCCAGCAGGTCCGGGACAGGGGTTTACAATGAGCAGTTCTTC
TRBJ2-1	.	many	TRBV12-3/TRBV12-4	CASSEGLHEQFF	TGTGCCAGCAGTGAGGGGCTGCATGAGCAGTTCTTC
TRBJ2-5	TRBD1	few	TRBV20-1	CSARDGGRGLETQYF	TGCAGTGCTAGAGATGGGGGCAGGGGGCTGGAGACCCAGTACTTC
TRBJ2-2	.	few	TRBV4-2	CASSHNTVNTGELFF	TGTGCCAGCAGCCACAACACTGTTAACACCGGGGAGCTGTTTTTT
TRBJ2-1	.	few	TRBV5-1	CASSLDQGAYNEQFF	TGCGCCAGCAGCTTGGATCAGGGTGCCTACAATGAGCAGTTCTTC
TRBJ1-1	.	few	TRBV20-1	CSASIRTEAFF	TGCAGTGCTAGTATTCGTACTGAAGCTTTCTTT
TRBJ2-3	TRBD2	few	TRBV7-2	CASSLVGAGGLDTQYF	TGTGCCAGCAGCTTAGTGGGTGCGGGGGGATTAGATACGCAGTATTTT
TRBJ1-2	.	many	TRBV5-1	CASSLELPGHRGYTF	TGCGCCAGCAGCTTGGAGCTTCCAGGGCATCGAGGCTACACCTTC
TRBJ1-6	.	few	TRBV19	CASTGRAYSPLHF	TGTGCCAGTACGGGCAGGGCGTATTCACCCCTCCACTTT
TRBJ1-2	TRBD1	.	TRBV13	CASRRQGAIDYGYTF	TGTGCCAGCAGGCGACAGGGGGCGATCGACTATGGCTACACCTTC
TRBJ2-2	TRBD2	few	TRBV7-3	CASRGGAGGELFF	TGTGCCAGCAGGGGAGGGGCTGGTGGGGAGCTGTTTTTT
TRBJ2-3	.	.	TRBV20-1	CSASTPLTDTQYF	TGCAGTGCTAGTACGCCGCTCACAGATACGCAGTATTTT
TRBJ2-7	TRBD2	few	TRBV20-1	CSARGTSGRNEQYF	TGCAGTGCTAGAGGGACTAGCGGGAGGAACGAGCAGTACTTC
TRBJ2-1	.	few	TRBV20-1	CSARVFETYNEQFF	TGCAGTGCTAGGGTGTTTGAGACTTACAATGAGCAGTTCTTC
TRBJ2-5	TRBD1	.	TRBV27	CASKSLRQGYSETQYF	TGTGCCAGCAAATCCCTTAGACAGGGCTATAGCGAGACCCAGTACTTC
TRBJ2-7	.	many	TRBV12-3/TRBV12-4	CASSPSQPSEQYF	TGTGCCAGCAGTCCTTCCCAGCCGTCCGAGCAGTACTTC
TRBJ1-1	TRBD1	few	TRBV7-6	CASSLTGTTEAFF	TGTGCCAGCAGCTTGACAGGGACCACTGAAGCTTTCTTT
TRBJ2-7	.	many	TRBV7-2	CASRLSPRSGNEQYF	TGTGCCAGCAGATTATCCCCACGGAGTGGCAACGAGCAGTACTTC
TRBJ2-6	.	few	TRBV4-2	CASSQESGSGANVLTF	TGTGCCAGCAGCCAGGAATCGGGCTCTGGGGCCAACGTCCTGACTTTC
TRBJ2-1	.	few	TRBV27	CASSFIGGFLVNEQFF	TGTGCCAGCAGTTTTATAGGGGGATTCCTGGTGAATGAGCAGTTCTTC
TRBJ2-7	.	few	TRBV6-1	CASSGGIPYEQYF	TGTGCCAGCAGTGGGGGGATACCCTACGAGCAGTACTTC
TRBJ2-7	.	few	TRBV12-3/TRBV12-4	CASSLGRTWGEQYF	TGTGCCAGCAGTTTGGGGCGGACTTGGGGTGAGCAGTACTTC
TRBJ2-1	TRBD1	many	TRBV7-8	CASSPRDRAYNEQFF	TGTGCCAGCAGCCCACGGGACAGAGCCTACAATGAGCAGTTCTTC
TRBJ1-2	.	.	TRBV6-5	CASSYTPPGSYGYTF	TGTGCCAGCAGTTATACCCCTCCAGGGAGCTATGGCTACACCTTC
TRBJ1-1	.	many	TRBV12-3/TRBV12-4	CASSRGAENTEAFF	TGTGCCAGCAGTAGAGGGGCGGAGAACACTGAAGCTTTCTTT
TRBJ2-7	.	few	TRBV20-1	CSARGRPLPSYEQYF	TGCAGTGCTAGGGGACGCCCGCTCCCCTCCTACGAGCAGTACTTC
TRBJ1-4	.	few	TRBV7-2	CASSLLGVGGVEKLFF	TGTGCCAGCAGCTTACTAGGGGTCGGCGGTGTTGAAAAACTGTTTTTT
TRBJ2-7	TRBD1	few	TRBV7-2	CASSYGGTGFEQYF	TGTGCCAGCAGCTATGGGGGGACAGGGTTCGAGCAGTACTTC
TRBJ1-5	TRBD1	.	TRBV20-1	CSAGQGIDQPQHF	TGCAGTGCTGGACAGGGGATCGATCAGCCCCAGCATTTT
TRBJ2-1	.	many	TRBV6-2/TRBV6-3	CASSLGGFVDEQFF	TGTGCCAGCAGCCTTGGGGGGTTTGTCGATGAGCAGTTCTTC
TRBJ1-2	.	.	TRBV6-5	CASSYIGQYLANYGYTF	TGTGCCAGCAGTTACATCGGTCAATACCTGGCGAACTATGGCTACACCTTC
TRBJ1-5	TRBD1	.	TRBV10-3	CAISQTYGTGVNQPQHF	TGTGCCATCAGTCAGACATACGGGACAGGGGTCAATCAGCCCCAGCATTTT
TRBJ2-5	.	.	TRBV11-2	CASSTLRGQETQYF	TGTGCCAGCAGCACCCTCAGGGGTCAAGAGACCCAGTACTTC
TRBJ1-2	.	.	TRBV12-3/TRBV12-4	CASSPSPSGVYGYTF	TGTGCCAGCAGTCCCTCACCATCCGGCGTCTATGGCTACACCTTC
TRBJ1-5	.	many	TRBV3-1	CASSDRGQPQHF	TGTGCCAGCAGCGACCGAGGACAGCCCCAGCATTTT
TRBJ2-3	.	many	TRBV5-1	CASSLYTDTQYF	TGCGCCAGCAGCTTATACACAGATACGCAGTATTTT
TRBJ2-2	.	many	TRBV7-9	CASSLDVFSYTGELFF	TGTGCCAGCAGCTTAGACGTCTTTTCCTACACCGGGGAGCTGTTTTTT
TRBJ2-3	TRBD1	many	TRBV5-1	CASSRTGMITDTQYF	TGCGCCAGCAGCAGGACAGGGATGATCACAGATACGCAGTATTTT
TRBJ1-2	.	few	TRBV7-9	CASSLSGIGYGYTF	TGTGCCAGCAGCTTATCAGGGATCGGCTATGGCTACACCTTC